Below are 15 T cell receptor beta chains sequenced from a single sample in a study of control samples from healthy donors and cancer patients (TCRdb year 2020). Library prep was done by the immunoSEQ multiplex PCR assay. TCRdb stores this immuneACCESS table with in-frame sequences only. Part of the clones is absent; in the studies checked, under half of the shortfall reflects unresolved V genes, and no reason is known for the rest. The sample profile shows roughly 160,000 clones; approximately 96% of them were found once. The top ten hold just over 1% of the sample. Sequences were obtained from blood. The receptors come from a woman younger than 45 in good health.

This clone was counted a few times. V gene TRBV7-9 combines with J gene TRBJ2-1; TRBD1 matches 7 bases. CDR1 and CDR2 from the germline V gene are SEHNR and FQNEAQ (reference sequence). CDR3 length: 16 residues. With 5 bases clipped from V and 7 bases from J, the junction kept 14 bases outside the gene matches. DNA of the CDR3: TGTGCCAGCAGCCCTAAGGGGGACAGTCGTGGAAATGAGCAGTTCTTC. This sequence encodes CASSPKGDSRGNEQFF.

CDR3 sequence (DNA): TGTGCCACCAGCACGATGTTGGACCGGGACCTCTACGAGCAGTACTTC. Amino acids: CATSTMLDRDLYEQYF. V gene TRBV15 combines with J gene TRBJ2-7; either TRBD1 or TRBD2 may fit D (5 bases each). The germline V gene encodes CDR1 LNHNV and CDR2 YYDKDF (reference sequence). The length of the CDR3 is 16 residues. V lost 4 bases and J 3 bases, leaving 19 bases between the germline ends. The full variable domain, with the rest looked up from reference TRBV15 and TRBJ2-7, is DAMVIQNPRYQVTQFGKPVTLSCSQTLNHNVMYWYQQKSSQAPKLLFHYYDKDFNNEADTPDNFQSRRPNTSFCFLDIRSPGLGDTAMYLCATSTMLDRDLYEQYFGPGTRLTVT.

This clone was found once. This chain uses TRBV5-6 with TRBJ1-6; weak D call: TRBD1 (5 bases). V lost 4 bases and J lost 5, with 16 bases in between. The CDR3 spans 16 residues. CDR1 is SGHDT and CDR2 is YYEEEE in the germline V gene. CDR3 DNA sequence: TGTGCCAGCAGCACAAACAGGATCCCTAATAATTCACCCCTCCACTTT. It yields the protein CASSTNRIPNNSPLHF.

This chain uses TRBV6-6 with TRBJ1-3; D is possibly TRBD1 (6 bases). Germline values: CDR1 MNHNY, CDR2 SVGAGI (reference sequence). Trimming pared 0 bases from V and 2 bases from J, leaving 8 bases between. CDR3 length: 15 residues. This CDR3 is CASSYSTGTGNTIYF. CDR3 bases: TGTGCCAGCAGTTACTCAACAGGGACTGGAAACACCATATATTTT.

V and J are TRBV6-5 and TRBJ1-6, with 8 bases that match TRBD1. V was clipped by 0 bases and J by 8 bases; unmatched bases: 3. CDR1 is MNHEY, CDR2 SVGAGI, per germline. The CDR3 loop spans 15 amino acids. The CDR3 here is CASSYSRGRHSPLHF. For the CDR3, the DNA is TGTGCCAGCAGTTACTCCAGGGGGCGGCATTCACCCCTCCACTTT.

The V call is TRBV5-5, the J call TRBJ1-2, with TRBD1 as a possible D gene (5 bases). V lost 2 bases to trimming and J lost 3 bases, with 23 bases between them. The V gene's germline CDR1 is SGHKS and CDR2 YYEKEE (reference sequence). This CDR3 is 18 amino acids long. The CDR3, as DNA: TGTGCCAGCAGCTTTCGTGCTCCAGGGACGACGAGCTACTATGGCTACACCTTC. This gives the protein CASSFRAPGTTSYYGYTF.

This chain joins TRBV6-5 and TRBJ1-5; the D is unclear. In germline, CDR1 is MNHEY, CDR2 SVGAGI. V was shortened by 5 bases and J by 6 bases, with 8 bases between the two germline ends. The CDR3 extends over 12 amino acids. The CDR3 bases are TGTGCCAGCAGTCGTCCAGGTCAGCCCCAGCATTTT. Amino acid sequence: CASSRPGQPQHF.

The rearrangement uses TRBV5-1 and TRBJ1-1; 7 bases align to TRBD1. The J segment lost 5 bases and the V segment lost 0 bases, leaving 1 base of the junction unmatched. Germline assignment: CDR1 SGHRS and CDR2 YFSETQ. The CDR3 spans 13 residues. The CDR3 DNA is TGCGCCAGCAGCTTGGAACAGGGGACTGAAGCTTTCTTT. This codes for CASSLEQGTEAFF. The full variable domain, completed using reference TRBV5-1 and TRBJ1-1, is KAGVTQTPRYLIKTRGQQVTLSCSPISGHRSVSWYQQTPGQGLQFLFEYFSETQRNKGNFPGRFSGRQFSNSRSEMNVSTLELGDSALYLCASSLEQGTEAFFGQGTRLTVV.

The chain employs TRBV7-9 and TRBJ2-2; 10 positions match TRBD1. CDR3 length: 16 amino acids. With 3 bases clipped from V and 3 bases from J, the junction kept 4 bases outside the gene matches. In germline, CDR1 is SEHNR, CDR2 FQNEAQ (reference sequence). The CDR3 loop is CASSFDRGPYTGELFF. As DNA, the CDR3 is TGTGCCAGCAGCTTCGACAGGGGGCCCTACACCGGGGAGCTGTTTTTT. Complete variable domain (other parts from reference TRBV7-9 and TRBJ2-2): DTGVSQNPRHKITKRGQNVTFRCDPISEHNRLYWYRQTLGQGPEFLTYFQNEAQLEKSRLLSDRFSAERPKGSFSTLEIQRTEQGDSAMYLCASSFDRGPYTGELFFGEGSRLTVL.

CDR3 sequence (DNA): TGTGCCAGCAGTTTATCGGGAGGAGGTGGCTACACCTTC. It translates to CASSLSGGGGYTF. The chain joins TRBV12-3 or TRBV12-4 to TRBJ1-2, with D unresolved. The CDR3 runs to 13 residues. Trimming cost V 2 bases and J 7 bases, with 11 bases left between them.

V and J are TRBV7-2 and TRBJ1-4, with D possibly matching TRBD1 (6 bases). The CDR3 has 14 amino acids. Trimming shortened V by 5 bases and J by 7 bases, and 14 bases separated the two germline ends. Germline loops: CDR1 SGHTA, CDR2 FQGNSA. The chain's CDR3 is CASSLNRASEKLFF. CDR3 DNA sequence: TGTGCCAGCAGCCTAAACAGGGCTAGTGAAAAACTGTTTTTT.

This clone was counted between two and nine times. The rearrangement joins TRBV6-5 to TRBJ2-1; 10 nucleotides match TRBD2. The V gene end was trimmed by 5 bases and the J gene end by 6 bases; junction bases not matched to a gene: 7. The germline CDR1 and CDR2 sequences are MNHEY and SVGAGI. This CDR3 is 15 amino acids long. The CDR3 sequence: CASSPRASGSNEQFF. CDR3 DNA sequence: TGTGCCAGCAGTCCCCGGGCTAGCGGGAGCAATGAGCAGTTCTTC.

The chain recombines TRBV6-2 or TRBV6-3 with TRBJ1-5; D gene unclear. The CDR3 has 13 amino acids. Between the trimmed V and J ends, which lost 0 bases and 7 bases, there was a span of 7 bases. The V gene's germline CDR1 is MNHEY and CDR2 SVGEGT. The CDR3 region is CASSYSRSQPQHF. CDR3 DNA: TGTGCCAGCAGTTACTCCAGGTCGCAGCCCCAGCATTTT.

The CDR3 reads CASSSLGGSLDTDTQYF. CDR3 DNA sequence: TGTGCCAGCAGCTCCCTCGGGGGGTCTCTTGACACAGATACGCAGTATTTT. This chain joins TRBV28 and TRBJ2-3; the match to TRBD2 covers 7 bases. This CDR3 has 17 amino acids. V was clipped by 6 bases and J by 2 bases; unmatched bases: 14. The germline V gene has CDR1 MDHEN and CDR2 SYDVKM. Using reference TRBV28 and TRBJ2-3 for the parts outside the CDR3, the full variable domain is DVKVTQSSRYLVKRTGEKVFLECVQDMDHENMFWYRQDPGLGLRLIYFSYDVKMKEKGDIPEGYSVSREKKERFSLILESASTNQTSMYLCASSSLGGSLDTDTQYFGPGTRLTVL.

This chain connects TRBV5-1 to TRBJ1-1; no reliable D call. Germline CDR1 is SGHRS and CDR2 is YFSETQ. The CDR3 has 16 residues. Trimming cost V 1 base and J 0 bases, with 13 bases left between them. CDR3 nucleotide sequence: TGCGCCAGCAGCTTGAACGCAGGTTCTATGAACACTGAAGCTTTCTTT. This translates into CASSLNAGSMNTEAFF.